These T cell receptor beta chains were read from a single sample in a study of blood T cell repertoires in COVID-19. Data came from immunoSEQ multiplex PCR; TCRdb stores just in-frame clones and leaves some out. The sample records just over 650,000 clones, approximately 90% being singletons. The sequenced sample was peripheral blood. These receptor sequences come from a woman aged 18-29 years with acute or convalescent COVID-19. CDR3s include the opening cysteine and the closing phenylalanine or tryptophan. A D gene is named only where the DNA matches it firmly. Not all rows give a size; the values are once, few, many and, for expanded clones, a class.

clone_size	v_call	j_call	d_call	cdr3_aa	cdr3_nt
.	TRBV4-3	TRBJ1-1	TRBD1	CASSRERDRNTEAFF	TGCGCCAGCAGCCGAGAGAGGGACAGGAACACTGAAGCTTTCTTT
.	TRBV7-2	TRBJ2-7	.	CASSLGTVGPYEQYF	TGTGCCAGCAGCTTAGGGACAGTGGGCCCCTACGAGCAGTACTTC
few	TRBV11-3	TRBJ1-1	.	CASSRTANTEAFF	TGTGCCAGCAGCCGGACAGCGAACACTGAAGCTTTCTTT
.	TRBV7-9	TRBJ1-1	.	CASSTPRNLNTEAFF	TGTGCCAGCAGCACTCCCCGTAACCTAAACACTGAAGCTTTCTTT
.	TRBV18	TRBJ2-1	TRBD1	CASSPSGQGGNEQFF	TGTGCCAGCTCACCTTCCGGACAGGGAGGCAATGAGCAGTTCTTC
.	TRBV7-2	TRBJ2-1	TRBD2	CASSLARAGGHEFF	TGTGCCAGCAGCTTAGCGCGGGCGGGGGGGCACGAGTTCTTC
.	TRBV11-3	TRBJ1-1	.	CASSRGAFTEAFF	TGTGCCAGCAGCCGGGGGGCTTTCACTGAAGCTTTCTTT
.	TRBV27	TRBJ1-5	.	CASSLTGSLINQPQHF	TGTGCCAGCAGTTTGACAGGTTCCTTAATAAATCAGCCCCAGCATTTT
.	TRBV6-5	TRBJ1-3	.	CASSLDISGNTIYF	TGTGCCAGCAGCCTGGACATTTCTGGAAACACCATATATTTT
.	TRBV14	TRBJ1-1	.	CASSPTQGTGSEAFF	TGTGCCAGCAGCCCAACACAGGGCACGGGAAGTGAAGCTTTCTTT
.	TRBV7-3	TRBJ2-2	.	CASSSPRNTGELFF	TGTGCCAGCAGCTCTCCGAGGAACACCGGGGAGCTGTTTTTT
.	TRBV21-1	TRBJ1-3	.	CASSSGQLAGNTIYF	TGTGCCAGCAGCAGCGGACAGTTGGCTGGAAACACCATATATTTT
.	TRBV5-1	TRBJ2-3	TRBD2	CASSMTSGGADTQYF	TGCGCCAGCAGCATGACTAGCGGGGGGGCGGATACGCAGTATTTT
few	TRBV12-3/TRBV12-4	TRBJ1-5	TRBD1	CASRGQGNQPQHF	TGTGCCAGCAGGGGACAGGGCAATCAGCCCCAGCATTTT
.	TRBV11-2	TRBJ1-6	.	CASSGHLNSPLHF	TGTGCCAGCAGCGGACACCTAAATTCACCCCTCCACTTT
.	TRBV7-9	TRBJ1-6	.	CASSFSGAGNSPLHF	TGTGCCAGCAGCTTCTCAGGGGCTGGCAATTCACCCCTCCACTTT
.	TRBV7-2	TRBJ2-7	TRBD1	CASSTTLDRGFDEQYF	TGTGCCAGCAGCACCACCCTGGACAGGGGGTTCGACGAGCAGTACTTC
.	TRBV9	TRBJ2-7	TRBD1	CASSPGTGGSYEQYF	TGTGCCAGCAGCCCCGGGACAGGCGGTTCCTACGAGCAGTACTTC
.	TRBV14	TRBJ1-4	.	CASSRTVTNEKLFF	TGTGCCAGCAGCCGTACAGTTACTAATGAAAAACTGTTTTTT
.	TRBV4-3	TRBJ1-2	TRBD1	CASSPTQGGYGYTF	TGCGCCAGCAGCCCAACCCAGGGGGGCTATGGCTACACCTTC
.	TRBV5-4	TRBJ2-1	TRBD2	CASSLWGGGANNEQFF	TGTGCCAGCAGCTTGTGGGGCGGGGGGGCTAACAATGAGCAGTTCTTC
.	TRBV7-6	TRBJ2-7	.	CASSTFRGHTYEQYF	TGTGCCAGCAGCACCTTCCGGGGTCACACCTACGAGCAGTACTTC
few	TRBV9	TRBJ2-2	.	CASISDSNTGELFF	TGTGCCAGCATCTCGGACAGTAACACCGGGGAGCTGTTTTTT
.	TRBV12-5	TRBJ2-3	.	CASGLSTDTQYF	TGTGCTAGTGGTTTGTCAACAGATACGCAGTATTTT
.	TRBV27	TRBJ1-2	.	CASTLRDGYTF	TGTGCCAGCACTCTCAGGGATGGCTACACCTTC
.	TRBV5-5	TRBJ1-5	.	CASSLQGGGNQPQHF	TGTGCCAGCAGCTTGCAGGGTGGGGGCAATCAGCCCCAGCATTTT
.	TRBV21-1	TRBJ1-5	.	CASSKEVPYWDRGLNQPQHF	TGTGCCAGCAGCAAAGAGGTCCCTTATTGGGACAGGGGCCTTAATCAGCCCCAGCATTTT
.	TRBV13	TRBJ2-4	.	CASSLGGVNIQYF	TGTGCCAGCAGCTTAGGAGGGGTAAACATTCAGTACTTC
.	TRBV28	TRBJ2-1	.	CASSSPTHSSYNEQFF	TGTGCCAGCAGCTCCCCGACCCACAGCTCCTACAATGAGCAGTTCTTC
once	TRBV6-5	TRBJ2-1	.	CASSYSGLYNEQFF	TGTGCCAGCAGTTACTCGGGACTTTACAATGAGCAGTTCTTC
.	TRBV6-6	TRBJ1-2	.	CASSYARDTRNYGYTF	TGTGCCAGCAGTTACGCTCGGGACACCCGGAACTATGGCTACACCTTC
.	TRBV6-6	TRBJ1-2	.	CASSSQGNYGYTF	TGTGCCAGCAGTTCACAGGGTAACTATGGCTACACCTTC
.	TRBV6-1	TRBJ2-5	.	CASSETHQPETQYF	TGTGCCAGCAGTGAAACTCACCAACCGGAGACCCAGTACTTC
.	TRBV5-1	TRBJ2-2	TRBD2	CASSLVPAGGGELFF	TGCGCCAGCAGCTTGGTGCCAGCGGGGGGCGGGGAGCTGTTTTTT
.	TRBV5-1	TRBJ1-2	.	CASSPDTTYGYTF	TGCGCCAGCAGCCCTGACACGACGTATGGCTACACCTTC